A selection of T cell receptor beta chains follows, all from one sample in a study of identifying expanded T cells in peripheral blood. Data came from immunoSEQ multiplex PCR; TCRdb stores just in-frame clones and leaves some out. The sample records some 78,000 clones, roughly four fifths being singletons. The source material was blood. Receptor source: a person aged 18 to 69 in good health. Both conserved end residues are part of each CDR3. A D gene is named only where the DNA matches it firmly. Part of the rows lack a size; the others show once, few, many or a class for expanded clones.

>TRBV6-6|TRBJ2-1|TRBD2|few
CASSYSREAEYNEQFF
TGTGCCAGCAGTTACTCTCGGGAGGCTGAATACAATGAGCAGTTCTTC
>TRBV5-1|TRBJ2-7|NA|NA
CASSLSRASFSYEQYF
TGCGCCAGCAGCCTTTCAAGGGCCTCGTTCTCCTACGAGCAGTACTTC
>TRBV12-5|TRBJ2-6|NA|NA
CATPHSRSGANVLTF
TGTGCTACTCCCCACAGTCGTTCTGGGGCCAACGTCCTGACTTTC
>TRBV7-2|TRBJ2-3|NA|NA
CASSLWYSMISTDTQYF
TGTGCCAGCAGCTTATGGTATAGCATGATAAGCACAGATACGCAGTATTTT
>TRBV7-2|TRBJ2-5|NA|few
CASSFPSGTQYF
TGTGCCAGCAGCTTCCCCTCGGGGACCCAGTACTTC
>TRBV27|TRBJ2-2|TRBD2|NA
CASAPVPSGRAGELFF
TGTGCCAGCGCCCCGGTGCCTAGCGGGAGAGCCGGGGAGCTGTTTTTT
>TRBV25-1|TRBJ1-1|NA|NA
CASSESPGGIMNTEAFF
TGTGCCAGCAGTGAATCCCCGGGAGGGATTATGAACACTGAAGCTTTCTTT
>TRBV12-5|TRBJ2-7|TRBD1|NA
CASGQTTGENPYEQYF
TGTGCTAGTGGACAGACAACAGGGGAAAATCCCTACGAGCAGTACTTC
>TRBV18|TRBJ2-1|TRBD1|NA
CASSPGQGTNEQFF
TGTGCCAGCTCACCGGGACAGGGAACCAATGAGCAGTTCTTC
>TRBV14|TRBJ2-5|TRBD1|NA
CASSPYRGEKETQYF
TGTGCCAGCAGCCCCTACAGGGGCGAAAAAGAGACCCAGTACTTC
>TRBV28|TRBJ2-7|NA|NA
CASRDYEQYF
TGTGCCAGCAGGGACTACGAGCAGTACTTC
>TRBV28|TRBJ1-4|NA|NA
CASSPGVEKLFF
TGTGCCAGCAGTCCTGGGGTTGAAAAACTGTTTTTT